Presented here are 15 T cell receptor beta chains from one specimen sequenced in a study of T cells in Graves' hyperthyroidism and ophthalmopathy. TCR beta CDR3 region amplification was performed from RNA transcripts. A first-round RT-PCR of the TCR CDR3 used the HTBI primer set. Via MiXCR, TCRdb re-called the multiplex PCR reads, giving one row per CDR3 protein. The sample records more than 500,000 distinct CDR3 sequences, 15% to 20% being singletons. Sequenced: blood. All receptors come from a woman in her 30s with Graves' ophthalmopathy.

J is TRBJ2-1 and V is TRBV4-3; a weak D match, TRBD1 (5 bases). V dropped 1 base and J dropped 10 bases, with 11 bases sitting between them. Germline CDR1 reads LGHNA; CDR2 reads YSLEER. This CDR3 has 13 amino acids. The CDR3 coding sequence is TGCGCCAGCAGCCAAGTCCAGGGCCGGGAGCAGTTCTTC. Its translation is CASSQVQGREQFF.

The chain employs TRBV29-1 and TRBJ2-1, with D uncertain. The V end lost 4 bases, the J end lost 0 bases, and 7 bases lay between the germline ends. Germline lookup yields CDR1 SQVTM and CDR2 ANQGSEA. CDR3 length: 13 residues. The CDR3, as DNA: TGCAGCGTTGCGGGCAGCTCCTACAATGAGCAGTTCTTC. Protein sequence: CSVAGSSYNEQFF.

This sequence joins TRBV2 and TRBJ2-5; 7 nucleotides match TRBD2. The J segment lost 2 bases and the V segment lost 6 bases, leaving 3 bases of the junction unmatched. The CDR3 is 13 amino acids. Germline lookup yields CDR1 SNHLY and CDR2 FYNNEI. The CDR3 loop is CASRKGLQETQYF. In DNA, the CDR3 is TGTGCCAGCAGGAAGGGACTACAAGAGACCCAGTACTTC.

The chain recombines TRBV5-1 with TRBJ2-7, with D possibly TRBD1 on 5 matching bases. CDR1 and CDR2 from the germline V gene are SGHRS and YFSETQ. V was cut by 1 base and J by 3 bases, with 17 bases left in between. This CDR3 comprises 16 residues. CDR3 nucleotides: TGCGCCAGCAGCTTGCGGAGTGGGGCGCAAAACTACGAGCAGTACTTC. Its translation is CASSLRSGAQNYEQYF.

Only a few counts were recorded for this clonotype. A clone one base away is much larger, so this may be a read error. The chain carries TRBV2 and TRBJ2-7; 8 bases match TRBD2. The CDR3 has 16 amino acids. V trimming: 6 bases; J trimming: 2 bases; junction bases outside the gene matches: 12. Per germline, CDR1 SNHLY and CDR2 FYNNEI. The CDR3: CASRSGLWRGAYEQYF. The CDR3, as DNA: TGTGCCAGCAGGTCGGGCTTGTGGCGGGGGGCCTACGAGCAGTACTTC.

Ten or more counts support this clonotype. V gene TRBV3-1 combines with J gene TRBJ2-1, with unresolved D. CDR1 is LGHDT, CDR2 YNNKEL, per germline (reference sequence). This CDR3 has 16 residues. Trimming removed 1 base from V and 5 bases from J, with 15 bases in between. The CDR3 DNA reads TGTGCCAGCAGCCAAGGCGGTTTTCAGCCCAACAATGAGCAGTTCTTC. It encodes CASSQGGFQPNNEQFF.

This clonotype was seen a few times. The chain couples TRBV24-1 to TRBJ2-1; 12 bases fit TRBD1. The CDR3 has 15 residues. Germline V lookup: CDR1 KGHDR, CDR2 SFDVKD. With V trimmed by 6 bases and J by 7 bases, 6 bases remained unmatched. CDR3 sequence reads: CATSPGQGARNEQFF. The CDR3 DNA is TGTGCCACCAGTCCGGGACAGGGGGCGCGGAATGAGCAGTTCTTC.

This clonotype was found once. Since a much larger clone is just one base distant, this may be a read error. The chain recombines TRBV27 with TRBJ2-7, with a tentative D call TRBD1 (5 bases). Germline V gene lookup returns CDR1 MNHEY and CDR2 SMNVEV (reference sequence). The CDR3 extends over 13 amino acids. Between the trimmed V and J ends, which lost 5 bases and 4 bases, there was a span of 12 bases. CDR3 amino acids: CASSGYRGYEQYF. CDR3 DNA sequence: TGTGCCAGCAGTGGGTATAGGGGTTACGAGCAGTACTTC.

This clonotype occurred many times. The chain links TRBV6-1 to TRBJ2-7; D is possibly TRBD1 (5 bases). The CDR3 loop spans 15 amino acids. V lost 0 bases, J lost 3 bases, and 12 bases lay in between. The germline CDR1 and CDR2 sequences are MNHNS and SASEGT. CDR3 DNA sequence: TGTGCCAGCAGTGAAGCGGGGCAGGACAACTACGAGCAGTACTTC. This encodes CASSEAGQDNYEQYF.

As concerns this clonotype: This may be a read error, as it is one base from a much larger clone. The chain employs TRBV11-1 and TRBJ2-1, with no clear D. Trimming left V 3 bases short and J 10 bases short, with 10 bases between. There are 12 residues in the CDR3. The germline V gene encodes CDR1 SGHAT and CDR2 FQDESV (reference sequence). For the CDR3, the DNA is TGTGCCAGCAGCTTGAGGTTCGGGGAGCAGTTCTTC. This translates into CASSLRFGEQFF.

This clonotype came up many times. The genes are TRBV20-1 and TRBJ1-1, with unresolved D. V gave up 6 bases and J gave up 1 base, with 18 bases separating them. Germline CDR1 and CDR2: DFQATT and SNEGSKA (reference sequence). The CDR3 covers 15 residues. DNA for the CDR3: TGCAGTGCGACTAATCGCATGGCAGGGAACACTGAAGCTTTCTTT. Translation gives CSATNRMAGNTEAFF.

The genes are TRBV5-1 and TRBJ2-3; 7 nucleotides agree with TRBD2. Germline CDR1 and CDR2: SGHRS and YFSETQ. The CDR3 has 14 residues. Unmatched junction bases numbered 12, after V lost 4 bases and J lost 10 bases. As DNA, the CDR3 is TGCGCCAGCAGCCCTTTCGTCGGGCTAGCGGCGCAGTATTTT. The encoded protein is CASSPFVGLAAQYF.

This clonotype was found a few times. J is TRBJ1-1 and V is TRBV28; perhaps TRBD1 as D (5 bases). Trimming shortened V by 7 bases and J by 8 bases, and 17 bases separated the two germline ends. This CDR3 has 13 residues. Germline CDR1 reads MDHEN; CDR2 reads SYDVKM. The DNA of the CDR3 is TGTGCCAGCATGGGGGGGGGAACCAGAGAAGCTTTCTTT. Its protein product is CASMGGGTREAFF. The variable domain in full, with the rest retrieved from reference TRBV28 and TRBJ1-1, is DVKVTQSSRYLVKRTGEKVFLECVQDMDHENMFWYRQDPGLGLRLIYFSYDVKMKEKGDIPEGYSVSREKKERFSLILESASTNQTSMYLCASMGGGTREAFFGQGTRLTVV.

This clonotype was detected only a few times. The chain has TRBV20-1 and TRBJ2-7; the match to TRBD1 covers 8 bases. The length of the CDR3 is 13 residues. In germline, CDR1 is DFQATT, CDR2 SNEGSKA (reference sequence). V shed 5 bases, J shed 2 bases, and the junction held 5 bases outside the gene matches. In DNA form, the CDR3 reads TGCAGTGCTGAAGGACAGGGCACCTACGAGCAGTACTTC. Translation: CSAEGQGTYEQYF.

This clonotype was observed at least ten times. The chain combines TRBV20-1 with TRBJ2-1; TRBD2 agrees at 10 bases. Losses at the gene ends were 1 base for V and 4 bases for J; bases not matched to a gene: 10. Germline V gene lookup returns CDR1 DFQATT and CDR2 SNEGSKA (reference sequence). The length of the CDR3 is 17 residues. The CDR3 nucleotides are TGCAGTGCTAGAGGTTCCCTTACTAGCGGGACTTACAATGAGCAGTTCTTC. Its translation is CSARGSLTSGTYNEQFF.